These 22 T cell receptor beta chains came from one sample sequenced in a study of cytomegalovirus exposure and HLA in healthy donors. The PCR employed 60 Vbeta primers together with 13 Jbeta primers. TCRdb keeps only in-frame clones here, not all; method: immunoSEQ multiplex PCR. The sample gives about 170,000 clones, around 85% of which show up once; around 2.3% is in the top ten. Sequencing was done on a sample of PBMCs. The receptor set was obtained from a male donor in good health and CMV-seronegative.

V gene TRBV12-5 combines with J gene TRBJ2-5; TRBD1 aligns across 7 bases. Trimming at V came to 1 base and at J to 5 bases, leaving 7 bases not matched to a gene. CDR3 length: 15 amino acids. Germline V gene sequence: CDR1 LGHNT, CDR2 FRNRAP. The CDR3 reads CASGLGQGLLETQYF. The CDR3, as DNA: TGTGCTAGTGGTTTGGGACAGGGCCTCTTGGAGACCCAGTACTTC.

The chain employs TRBV7-2 and TRBJ1-5, with a possible D match to TRBD1 (5 bases). The germline V gene has CDR1 SGHTA and CDR2 FQGNSA. V was trimmed by 5 bases and J by 11 bases, leaving 19 bases between them. The CDR3 is 14 residues long. Here the CDR3 DNA reads TGTGCCAGCAGCCAGCTGGGGCCCTTAAACGCCCAGCATTTT. Translated: CASSQLGPLNAQHF.

The chain links TRBV7-8 to TRBJ2-7, with 10 bases aligning to TRBD1. CDR3 length equals 15 residues. Germline lookup yields CDR1 SGHVS and CDR2 FQNEAQ. Germline trimming cut 2 bases from V and 4 bases from J; bases unmatched to any gene: 5. The CDR3: CASSLTPGQGYEQYF. CDR3 nucleotide sequence: TGTGCCAGCAGCTTAACCCCGGGACAGGGGTACGAGCAGTACTTC.

This clone came up once. The chain combines TRBV18 with TRBJ1-5, with 8 bases lining up with TRBD1. The CDR3 covers 14 residues. Germline V gene data show CDR1 as KGHSH and CDR2 as LQKENI. The V segment lost 3 bases and the J segment 5 bases; nucleotides outside the gene matches: 3. The CDR3 loop reads CASSPSGQDQPQHF. Here the CDR3 DNA reads TGTGCCAGCTCACCGTCGGGACAGGATCAGCCCCAGCATTTT. The full variable domain, its missing parts supplied by reference TRBV18 and TRBJ1-5, is NAGVMQNPRHLVRRRGQEARLRCSPMKGHSHVYWYRQLPEEGLKFMVYLQKENIIDESGMPKERFSAEFPKEGPSILRIQQVVRGDSAAYFCASSPSGQDQPQHFGDGTRLSIL.

This clone appeared a single time. The chain carries TRBV11-3 and TRBJ1-1; 7 bases are a match to TRBD1. Germline CDR1 reads SGHNT; CDR2 reads YENEEA. The CDR3 totals 14 residues. The ends lost 5 bases at V and 5 bases at J; junction bases unmatched: 8. The CDR3 sequence is CASSVTGVGTEAFF. The DNA of the CDR3 is TGTGCCAGCAGCGTCACAGGGGTAGGAACTGAAGCTTTCTTT.

V is TRBV27 and J is TRBJ2-7; possibly TRBD2 for D (6 bases). The CDR3 has 14 residues. Per germline, CDR1 MNHEY and CDR2 SMNVEV (reference sequence). V lost 4 bases, J lost 5 bases, and 15 bases lay in between. CDR3 in amino acids: CASSSRLVSHEQYF. The CDR3 bases are TGTGCCAGCAGTTCGCGACTAGTTTCCCACGAGCAGTACTTC.

The rearrangement uses TRBV7-2 and TRBJ1-3; the match to TRBD1 covers 11 bases. The CDR3 runs to 16 residues. V was pared by 1 base and J by 5 bases, with 4 bases of the junction left unmatched. The germline CDR1 and CDR2 sequences are SGHTA and FQGNSA. The CDR3 bases are TGTGCCAGCAGCTTAGTAAGGACAGGGGGCAGAAACACCATATATTTT. Its translation: CASSLVRTGGRNTIYF.

This clone was recorded once. The genes are TRBV29-1 and TRBJ1-1; 8 bases agree with TRBD1. Losses at the gene ends were 7 bases for V and 1 base for J; bases not matched to a gene: 5. The CDR3 runs 13 residues. The germline gives CDR1 SQVTM, CDR2 ANQGSEA. The CDR3 coding sequence is TGCAGCGGGATACAGGGGGGGAACACTGAAGCTTTCTTT. Encoded protein: CSGIQGGNTEAFF.

This clone was seen only a few times. The chain is built from TRBV6-4 and TRBJ1-5; 7 bases fit TRBD1. The J segment lost 11 bases and the V segment lost 11 bases, leaving 15 bases of the junction unmatched. Germline V CDR1 and CDR2: MRHNA, SNTAGT. The CDR3 has 13 amino acids. Here the CDR3 reads CAQRDRVQLSQHF. The CDR3, as DNA: TGTGCCCAAAGAGACAGGGTCCAATTATCCCAGCATTTT.

This clone has a handful of counts. The CDR3 loop is CASGPLNTGELFF. CDR3 DNA: TGTGCCAGCGGCCCTCTTAACACCGGGGAGCTGTTTTTT. The chain joins TRBV27 to TRBJ2-2; D is undetermined. The germline V gene encodes CDR1 MNHEY and CDR2 SMNVEV (reference sequence). Trimming took 8 bases from V and 2 from J, leaving 9 bases between them. The CDR3 totals 13 residues.

A remark on this clone: The junction and the germline gene differ at one end; a read error may be behind it. The identical CDR3 is also encoded by other nucleotide sequences in the sample. The chain carries TRBV19 and TRBJ2-2; the D gene is possibly TRBD1 (5 bases). CDR3 length equals 19 residues. Germline assignment: CDR1 LNHDA and CDR2 SQIVND (reference sequence). CDR3 sequence (DNA): TGTGCCAGCAGTATTCAGTCAGGGTGGGATTGGGGCTGGCCCGGGGAGCTGTTTTTT. Its protein is CASSIQSGWDWGWPGELFF.

The rearrangement links TRBV4-1 to TRBJ2-6; the D is unclear. The CDR3 runs to 14 residues. Deletions cut 3 bases from V and 2 bases from J, with 5 bases between. Per germline, CDR1 MGHRA and CDR2 YSYEKL. The CDR3 here is CASSQAAGANVLTF. CDR3 in DNA: TGCGCCAGCAGCCAGGCGGCTGGGGCCAACGTCCTGACTTTC.

The chain uses TRBV10-1 and TRBJ2-3; 10 bases fit TRBD1. V was pared by 2 bases and J by 5 bases, with 4 bases of the junction left unmatched. This CDR3 comprises 15 residues. Germline lookup yields CDR1 WNHNN and CDR2 SYGVQD (reference sequence). The CDR3 sequence: CASSEAGQGVDTQYF. The CDR3 nucleotides are TGCGCCAGCAGTGAGGCCGGACAGGGGGTAGATACGCAGTATTTT.

The chain recombines TRBV6-6 with TRBJ2-7; TRBD1 aligns across 8 bases. From germline, CDR1 is MNHNY and CDR2 SVGAGI (reference sequence). J gave up 5 bases and V 10 bases, and 10 bases lay outside the gene matches. The CDR3 is 13 amino acids. The CDR3 here is CATSRDRSNEQYF. Written as DNA, the CDR3 is TGTGCCACCTCCCGGGACAGGTCTAACGAGCAGTACTTC.

The gene calls are TRBV14 and TRBJ1-3, with D hard to call. The germline gives CDR1 SGHDN, CDR2 FVKESK. The CDR3 is 16 amino acids. Deletions cut 4 bases from V and 0 bases from J, with 13 bases between. The CDR3 loop reads CASSLDMASSGNTIYF. In nucleotides, the CDR3 is TGTGCCAGCAGCCTAGACATGGCCAGCTCTGGAAACACCATATATTTT.

CDR3 protein: CASSYSLNSGNTIYF. DNA of the CDR3: TGTGCCAGCAGTTACTCTCTTAACTCTGGAAACACCATATATTTT. This chain joins TRBV6-6 and TRBJ1-3; D ambiguous. Per the germline V gene, CDR1 is MNHNY and CDR2 is SVGAGI (reference sequence). The CDR3 runs 15 residues. V was shortened by 0 bases and J by 0 bases, with 6 bases between the two germline ends.

The CDR3 loop reads CASSPEMYGYTF. DNA of the CDR3: TGTGCCAGCTCACCCGAGATGTATGGCTACACCTTC. The rearrangement joins TRBV18 to TRBJ1-2; no definite D call. Trimming cost V 3 bases and J 5 bases, with 7 bases left between them. This CDR3 has 12 residues. Germline lookup yields CDR1 KGHSH and CDR2 LQKENI.

Only one count was recorded for this clone. The rearrangement joins TRBV2 to TRBJ1-1, with 9 bases fitting TRBD1. CDR3 length: 15 amino acids. Germline V gene data show CDR1 as SNHLY and CDR2 as FYNNEI. V shed 6 bases and J 3 bases; nucleotides not matched to a gene: 8. CDR3 DNA: TGTGCCAGCAGCAAACCCGACAGGGGGTACACTGAAGCTTTCTTT. Translated, it gives CASSKPDRGYTEAFF. The full variable domain, its missing parts supplied by reference TRBV2 and TRBJ1-1, is EPEVTQTPSHQVTQMGQEVILRCVPISNHLYFYWYRQILGQKVEFLVSFYNNEISEKSEIFDDQFSVERPDGSNFTLKIRSTKLEDSAMYFCASSKPDRGYTEAFFGQGTRLTVV.

This chain uses TRBV5-1 with TRBJ2-7; 8 bases align to TRBD2. Germline assignment: CDR1 SGHRS and CDR2 YFSETQ. With 4 bases clipped from V and 3 bases from J, the junction kept 6 bases outside the gene matches. There are 14 residues in the CDR3. CDR3 in DNA: TGCGCCAGCAGCCCCCTGCGGGGGGACTACGAGCAGTACTTC. This sequence encodes CASSPLRGDYEQYF.

CDR3 nucleotides: TGTGCCAGCAGCTTCCCTCGGAGGAACACTGAAGCTTTCTTT. Translated, it gives CASSFPRRNTEAFF. The V and J genes are TRBV5-8 and TRBJ1-1; D ambiguous. V lost 2 bases, J lost 1 base, and 9 bases lay in between. The CDR3 runs to 14 residues. Germline loops: CDR1 SGHTS, CDR2 YDEGEE. Variable domain in full (rest from reference TRBV5-8 and TRBJ1-1): EAGVTQSPTHLIKTRGQQATLRCSPISGHTSVYWYQQALGLGLQFLLWYDEGEERNRGNFPPRFSGRQFPNYSSELNVNALELEDSALYLCASSFPRRNTEAFFGQGTRLTVV.

This CDR3 reads CASRASGGSYNEQFF. The CDR3 nucleotides read TGTGCCAGCAGGGCTAGCGGGGGGTCTTACAATGAGCAGTTCTTC. This chain uses TRBV6-5 with TRBJ2-1; 11 positions match TRBD2. The germline V gene has CDR1 MNHEY and CDR2 SVGAGI. The J segment lost 4 bases and the V segment lost 6 bases, leaving 5 bases of the junction unmatched. There are 15 residues in the CDR3.

The table lists this clone with a few counts. V gene TRBV30 combines with J gene TRBJ1-1; 7 nucleotides line up with TRBD1. V was clipped by 4 bases and J by 10 bases; unmatched bases: 9. This CDR3 is built from 12 residues. CDR1 and CDR2 (germline): GTSNPN, SVGIG (reference sequence). CDR3 DNA: TGTGCCTGGAACAATGGGGGGACAGCAGCTTTCTTT. It translates to CAWNNGGTAAFF.